One sample yielded the 23 T cell receptor beta chains listed below, sequenced in a study of cytomegalovirus exposure and HLA in healthy donors. A multiplex PCR was run with 60 Vbeta primers and 13 Jbeta primers. Repertoires were generated with immunoSEQ multiplex PCR, while TCRdb's copy carries only in-frame clones and drops some. The profile shows approximately 140,000 clones, over 70% of them singletons. Material: PBMCs. The receptors were gathered from a male donor in good health and CMV-seronegative.

This chain joins TRBV10-1 and TRBJ2-6; maybe TRBD1 (5 bases). CDR1 is WNHNN, CDR2 SYGVQD, per germline (reference sequence). The CDR3 spans 16 residues. V was shortened by 0 bases and J by 0 bases, with 6 bases between the two germline ends. CDR3 residues: CASSESRGSGANVLTF. CDR3 nucleotides: TGCGCCAGCAGTGAGTCTAGGGGCTCTGGGGCCAACGTCCTGACTTTC.

In its sample, this clone was seen a few times. This chain joins TRBV19 and TRBJ2-2; D might be TRBD1 (7 bases). The germline V gene has CDR1 LNHDA and CDR2 SQIVND (reference sequence). V lost 4 bases to trimming and J lost 3 bases, with 15 bases between them. This CDR3 has 16 amino acids. As DNA, the CDR3 is TGTGCCAGTAGTAGGAGGCGGGACAGCGACACCGGGGAGCTGTTTTTT. Amino acids: CASSRRRDSDTGELFF.

V gene TRBV6-5 combines with J gene TRBJ2-7, with D unclear. The CDR3 consists of 13 residues. Germline V gene sequence: CDR1 MNHEY, CDR2 SVGAGI. The V gene lost 4 bases and the J gene lost 3 bases, with 10 bases spanning the gap. The CDR3 region is CASSSPGIYEQYF. The CDR3 DNA reads TGTGCCAGCAGTTCCCCAGGTATCTACGAGCAGTACTTC.

The rearrangement uses TRBV4-3 and TRBJ2-3; 8 bases match TRBD1. V lost 1 base and J lost 4; bases outside the gene matches: 10. The CDR3 extends over 17 amino acids. The germline gives CDR1 LGHNA, CDR2 YSLEER. Here the CDR3 DNA reads TGCGCCAGCAGCCAAGGACTTCCAGGGGGCGAGCCAGATACGCAGTATTTT. Translated, it gives CASSQGLPGGEPDTQYF.

The chain has TRBV4-1 and TRBJ1-2; 8 bases agree with TRBD1. This CDR3 has 15 amino acids. Germline V lookup: CDR1 MGHRA, CDR2 YSYEKL. V shed 4 bases, J shed 5 bases, and the junction held 9 bases outside the gene matches. CDR3 DNA: TGCGCCAGCAGCCCACCGACAGGGGCCGCATATGGCTACACCTTC. Protein product: CASSPPTGAAYGYTF.

The genes are TRBV5-4 and TRBJ1-5, with TRBD1 as a possible D gene (6 bases). Trimming stripped 4 bases from V and 2 bases from J, with 13 bases between. The germline gives CDR1 SGHNT, CDR2 YYREEE (reference sequence). This CDR3 spans 15 amino acids. In DNA form, the CDR3 reads TGTGCCAGCAGCAATACAGGGCACGGCAATCAGCCCCAGCATTTT. It yields the protein CASSNTGHGNQPQHF.

This chain joins TRBV27 and TRBJ2-2; TRBD1 is a possible D gene (6 bases). V was cut by 6 bases and J by 4 bases, with 9 bases left in between. Germline loops: CDR1 MNHEY, CDR2 SMNVEV (reference sequence). The CDR3 extends over 13 amino acids. CDR3 protein: CASSIQGTGELFF. The CDR3 bases are TGTGCCAGCAGCATACAGGGCACCGGGGAGCTGTTTTTT.

In this sample, this clone turned up a few times. The chain carries TRBV10-3 and TRBJ1-2, with 10 bases identical to TRBD1. CDR1 and CDR2 (germline): ENHRY, SYGVKD. V was clipped by 3 bases and J by 8 bases; unmatched bases: 6. This CDR3 has 14 amino acids. Here the CDR3 DNA reads TGTGCCATCAGTGATTCTGGGACAGGGGAAGGCTACACCTTC. Its protein is CAISDSGTGEGYTF.

The rearrangement links TRBV7-3 to TRBJ2-3; D might be TRBD2 (5 bases). Germline values: CDR1 SGHTA, CDR2 FQGTGA. Trimming took off 2 bases at V and 11 bases at J, with 20 bases between the two ends. This CDR3 region has 15 residues. The CDR3 protein is CASSLEPRSSWEQYF. The DNA of the CDR3 is TGTGCCAGCAGCTTAGAGCCTCGGTCTAGCTGGGAGCAGTATTTT.

The gene calls are TRBV2 and TRBJ1-1; a weak D match, TRBD1 (5 bases). From germline, CDR1 is SNHLY and CDR2 FYNNEI. Trimming stripped 8 bases from V and 5 bases from J, with 15 bases between. This CDR3 comprises 13 residues. Here the CDR3 reads CASGGTWATEAFF. CDR3 DNA sequence: TGTGCCAGCGGTGGGACTTGGGCGACTGAAGCTTTCTTT.

The J gene is TRBJ2-7, the V gene TRBV19, with 8 bases identical to TRBD1. V was pared by 9 bases and J by 0 bases, with 7 bases of the junction left unmatched. This CDR3 spans 14 amino acids. Germline CDR1 and CDR2: LNHDA and SQIVND (reference sequence). CDR3 sequence: CASSPGQVSYEQYF. The CDR3 nucleotides are TGTGCCAGCTCGCCGGGACAGGTCTCCTACGAGCAGTACTTC. The full variable domain, rest sourced from reference TRBV19 and TRBJ2-7, is DGGITQSPKYLFRKEGQNVTLSCEQNLNHDAMYWYRQDPGQGLRLIYYSQIVNDFQKGDIAEGYSVSREKKESFPLTVTSAQKNPTAFYLCASSPGQVSYEQYFGPGTRLTVT.

The chain links TRBV30 to TRBJ2-7; 12 bases agree with TRBD2. The junction had 18 bases not matched to a gene; V was cut back by 7 bases and J by 2 bases. CDR1 and CDR2 (germline): GTSNPN, SVGIG (reference sequence). The CDR3 totals 18 residues. CDR3 in amino acids: CASNGGALAGGSPYEQYF. CDR3 DNA: TGTGCCTCAAATGGAGGGGCTCTAGCGGGAGGGAGCCCCTACGAGCAGTACTTC.

The chain carries TRBV5-1 and TRBJ1-5; 9 bases are shared with TRBD1. The CDR3 is 15 amino acids. V was clipped by 1 base and J by 3 bases; unmatched bases: 2. Germline values: CDR1 SGHRS, CDR2 YFSETQ. The CDR3 here is CASSLTGGYNQPQHF. For the CDR3, the DNA is TGCGCCAGCAGCTTGACAGGGGGCTACAATCAGCCCCAGCATTTT.

The V gene is TRBV10-3, the J gene TRBJ1-5; TRBD1 might be the D (6 bases). Germline assignment: CDR1 ENHRY and CDR2 SYGVKD. Trimming shortened V by 4 bases and J by 5 bases, and 6 bases separated the two germline ends. The CDR3 covers 12 residues. The CDR3 reads CAISGTDQPQHF. DNA for the CDR3: TGTGCCATCAGTGGGACAGATCAGCCCCAGCATTTT.

The V call is TRBV29-1, the J call TRBJ1-1; D is ambiguous. V dropped 4 bases and J dropped 3 bases, with 12 bases sitting between them. Germline loops: CDR1 SQVTM, CDR2 ANQGSEA. This CDR3 is built from 13 residues. The CDR3 bases are TGCAGCGTTGTCTTACGGGAGTACACTGAAGCTTTCTTT. It encodes CSVVLREYTEAFF.

The CDR3, as DNA: TGCGCCAGCAGCTTCCTGGGAGCAACTAATGAAAAACTGTTTTTT. It yields the protein CASSFLGATNEKLFF. V is TRBV5-1 and J is TRBJ1-4, with D hard to call. V lost 2 bases to trimming and J lost 0 bases, with 8 bases between them. CDR1 and CDR2 (germline): SGHRS, YFSETQ. The CDR3 sequence is 15 residues long.

The rearrangement links TRBV10-3 to TRBJ2-7; tentatively, D is TRBD1 (6 bases). This CDR3 has 11 amino acids. Germline-derived CDR1 and CDR2 are ENHRY and SYGVKD. V was clipped by 9 bases and J by 3 bases, with 9 bases between them. CDR3 sequence reads: CAMTGYYEQYF. The CDR3 DNA follows: TGTGCCATGACAGGATACTACGAGCAGTACTTC.

The chain recombines TRBV18 with TRBJ2-7; weak D call: TRBD1 (6 bases). The CDR3 runs 13 residues. Germline V CDR1 and CDR2: KGHSH, LQKENI. V dropped 3 bases and J dropped 1 base, with 7 bases sitting between them. The CDR3 is CASSPGQSYEQYF. CDR3 nucleotide sequence: TGTGCCAGCTCACCGGGACAATCCTACGAGCAGTACTTC.

This sequence joins TRBV19 and TRBJ2-1, with 7 bases identical to TRBD1. CDR1 and CDR2 from the germline V gene are LNHDA and SQIVND (reference sequence). With V trimmed by 6 bases and J by 2 bases, 4 bases remained unmatched. The CDR3 extends over 14 amino acids. The CDR3 sequence: CASSGQVPYNEQFF. In DNA, the CDR3 is TGTGCCAGTAGCGGACAGGTGCCCTACAATGAGCAGTTCTTC. The complete variable domain, with remaining parts taken from reference TRBV19 and TRBJ2-1, reads DGGITQSPKYLFRKEGQNVTLSCEQNLNHDAMYWYRQDPGQGLRLIYYSQIVNDFQKGDIAEGYSVSREKKESFPLTVTSAQKNPTAFYLCASSGQVPYNEQFFGPGTRLTVL.

The V and J genes are TRBV7-9 and TRBJ2-5; D is possibly TRBD1 (6 bases). The germline gives CDR1 SEHNR, CDR2 FQNEAQ (reference sequence). This CDR3 region has 16 residues. V was trimmed by 7 bases and J by 9 bases, leaving 27 bases between them. The CDR3, as DNA: TGTGCCAGCAACACACAGTGGGGGACAAAAGTTTCGGCCCAGTACTTC. Protein product: CASNTQWGTKVSAQYF.

V gene TRBV7-3 combines with J gene TRBJ2-3, with TRBD2 matching over 8 bases. V shed 2 bases and J 3 bases; nucleotides not matched to a gene: 1. The CDR3 loop spans 14 amino acids. Per the germline V gene, CDR1 is SGHTA and CDR2 is FQGTGA. DNA of the CDR3: TGTGCCAGCAGCTTAGCGGGGGGTACAGATACGCAGTATTTT. Residues: CASSLAGGTDTQYF.

The chain uses TRBV9 and TRBJ1-1, with a weak D call TRBD1 (5 bases). Germline loops: CDR1 SGDLS, CDR2 YYNGEE. The CDR3 loop spans 13 amino acids. V was clipped by 6 bases and J by 6 bases, with 15 bases between them. The CDR3 DNA sequence: TGTGCCAGCACCCCGGATCCCAGGGCTGAAGCTTTCTTT. Its translation: CASTPDPRAEAFF.

The CDR3 reads CASSLGTSGGLPGRGNEQFF. CDR3 coding DNA: TGTGCCAGCAGCTTAGGAACTAGCGGGGGCCTTCCTGGGCGAGGCAATGAGCAGTTCTTC. V and J are TRBV11-3 and TRBJ2-1, with TRBD2 identical over 11 bases. The CDR3 loop spans 20 amino acids. With V trimmed by 1 base and J by 6 bases, 17 bases remained unmatched. From germline, CDR1 is SGHNT and CDR2 YENEEA.